The 27 T cell receptor beta chains given below trace back to one sample, sequenced in a study of vaccination effects on CD4 cells after COVID-19. Before sequencing took place, the ViraFEST assay used viral peptide pools to expand antigen-specific CD4+ T cells. Isolation of CD4+ T cells took place after ten to eleven days of culture. Everyone in the study got two shots of either the BNT162b2 or mRNA-1273 vaccine. Method: immunoSEQ multiplex PCR; TCRdb's copy keeps in-frame clones and lacks some. In the table there are approximately 25,000 clones, about 80% of which are singletons. These receptors have no identified antigens. The source material was CD4+ T cells from PBMCs cultured with HCoV-NL63 spike peptides, sampled after COVID-19 vaccination. These receptors were collected from a human donor who received a COVID-19 vaccine. Some clones in this sample may be carry-over from other donors' samples.

This chain joins TRBV18 and TRBJ2-5; D tentatively fits TRBD1 or TRBD2 (5 bases each). The CDR3 runs to 15 residues. Germline CDR1 reads KGHSH; CDR2 reads LQKENI. V shed 3 bases and J shed 2 bases, with 13 bases lying between them. This chain's CDR3 is CASSPLGVAQETQYF. For the CDR3, the DNA is TGTGCCAGCTCACCGTTGGGGGTGGCTCAAGAGACCCAGTACTTC.

This clone has only a few counts. The rearrangement uses TRBV5-1 and TRBJ2-1; D unclear. Germline V gene lookup returns CDR1 SGHRS and CDR2 YFSETQ. The CDR3 consists of 13 residues. The V gene lost 0 bases and the J gene lost 8 bases, with 9 bases spanning the gap. The CDR3 reads CASSLAAGYEQFF. As DNA, the CDR3 is TGCGCCAGCAGCTTGGCCGCAGGCTATGAGCAGTTCTTC.

This clone was detected a few times. This chain connects TRBV18 to TRBJ1-2; TRBD1 might be the D (6 bases). Germline-derived CDR1 and CDR2 are KGHSH and LQKENI. The V and J ends lost 2 bases and 8 bases respectively, with 21 bases between them. The CDR3 consists of 16 residues. CDR3 sequence reads: CASSPEGGGGLRGYTF. CDR3 sequence (DNA): TGTGCCAGCTCACCAGAAGGCGGAGGGGGACTAAGGGGCTACACCTTC. The full variable domain, completed using reference TRBV18 and TRBJ1-2, is NAGVMQNPRHLVRRRGQEARLRCSPMKGHSHVYWYRQLPEEGLKFMVYLQKENIIDESGMPKERFSAEFPKEGPSILRIQQVVRGDSAAYFCASSPEGGGGLRGYTFGSGTRLTVV.

This clone was counted between two and nine times. The J gene is TRBJ1-6, the V gene TRBV4-2; maybe TRBD1 (6 bases). V was pared by 1 base and J by 9 bases, with 16 bases between. Germline V gene sequence: CDR1 LGHNA, CDR2 YNFKEQ. This CDR3 is built from 16 residues. The CDR3 sequence is CASSQAYREGGSPLHF. CDR3 bases: TGTGCCAGCAGCCAAGCATACAGGGAAGGTGGTTCACCCCTCCACTTT.

The chain carries TRBV3-1 (or the pseudogene TRBV3-2) and TRBJ2-1, with D possibly being TRBD2 (5 bases). Germline V CDR1 and CDR2: LGHDT, YNNKEL (reference sequence). With 1 base removed from V and 10 bases from J, the gap between germline ends came to 8 bases. The CDR3 extends over 12 amino acids. CDR3 sequence (DNA): TGTGCCAGCAGCCAAGTGAGGGAAGAGCAGTTCTTC. It yields the protein CASSQVREEQFF.

J is TRBJ2-5 and V is TRBV28; D gene uncertain. CDR3 size: 15 residues. The V end was cut by 5 bases, the J end by 3 bases, with 16 bases between. The germline gives CDR1 MDHEN, CDR2 SYDVKM. CDR3 loop: CASSPWTAGEETQYF. The CDR3 DNA is TGTGCCAGCAGTCCGTGGACGGCTGGGGAAGAGACCCAGTACTTC.

The rearrangement links TRBV7-9 to TRBJ2-6; 9 positions agree with TRBD1. Germline V gene data show CDR1 as SEHNR and CDR2 as FQNEAQ (reference sequence). This CDR3 spans 18 amino acids. Trimming took 7 bases from V and 3 from J; bases not matched to a gene: 13. In DNA, the CDR3 is TGTGCCAGCATCGCTCCGGGACAGGGTAGTTTTGGGGCCAACGTCCTGACTTTC. This gives the protein CASIAPGQGSFGANVLTF.

V and J are TRBV9 and TRBJ1-1, with 8 bases lining up with TRBD1. J was trimmed by 0 bases and V by 3 bases; bases with no gene match: 10. CDR1 and CDR2 from the germline V gene are SGDLS and YYNGEE. The CDR3 loop spans 17 amino acids. CDR3 residues: CASSGSDRAGMNTEAFF. Here the CDR3 DNA reads TGTGCCAGCAGCGGGTCGGACAGGGCCGGAATGAACACTGAAGCTTTCTTT.

This chain connects TRBV5-4 to TRBJ2-1, with a possible D match to TRBD1 (6 bases). Germline assignment: CDR1 SGHNT and CDR2 YYREEE (reference sequence). V shed 0 bases and J shed 2 bases, with 12 bases lying between them. The CDR3 runs 16 residues. The DNA for the CDR3 is TGTGCCAGCAGCTTGGACAGGGCGGCCGCCTACAATGAGCAGTTCTTC. It translates to CASSLDRAAAYNEQFF.

The genes are TRBV19 and TRBJ1-4; no definite D call. Germline CDR1 and CDR2: LNHDA and SQIVND (reference sequence). This CDR3 is 15 amino acids long. Trimming removed 3 bases at V and 1 base at J, with 9 bases between. This CDR3 is CASSILTETNEKLFF. The CDR3 DNA reads TGTGCCAGTAGTATTTTGACTGAAACTAATGAAAAACTGTTTTTT. The complete variable domain, with remaining parts taken from reference TRBV19 and TRBJ1-4, reads DGGITQSPKYLFRKEGQNVTLSCEQNLNHDAMYWYRQDPGQGLRLIYYSQIVNDFQKGDIAEGYSVSREKKESFPLTVTSAQKNPTAFYLCASSILTETNEKLFFGSGTQLSVL.

V gene TRBV5-4 combines with J gene TRBJ2-5; TRBD1 aligns across 8 bases. After removal of 3 bases from V and 1 base from J, the junction contained 5 bases not matched to a gene. The CDR3 runs to 15 residues. Germline V lookup: CDR1 SGHNT, CDR2 YYREEE (reference sequence). CDR3 residues: CASSSPGQGQETQYF. Here the CDR3 DNA reads TGTGCCAGCAGCTCACCTGGACAGGGCCAAGAGACCCAGTACTTC.

This sequence joins TRBV4-1 and TRBJ2-2; unclear D gene. In germline, CDR1 is MGHRA, CDR2 YSYEKL. Trimming stripped 0 bases from V and 6 bases from J, with 8 bases between. The CDR3 extends over 14 amino acids. The CDR3 spells CASSQEPAAGELFF. CDR3 in DNA: TGCGCCAGCAGCCAAGAGCCCGCGGCCGGGGAGCTGTTTTTT.

This clone was recorded once. This sequence joins TRBV10-3 and TRBJ2-2; D unclear. In germline, CDR1 is ENHRY, CDR2 SYGVKD. The V end was cut by 4 bases, the J end by 1 base, with 7 bases between. This CDR3 contains 14 residues. This CDR3 reads CAISGYENTGELFF. In DNA, the CDR3 is TGTGCCATCAGTGGGTACGAGAACACCGGGGAGCTGTTTTTT.

The gene calls are TRBV5-1 and TRBJ1-4; D call uncertain. V was pared by 0 bases and J by 3 bases, with 12 bases between. Germline loops: CDR1 SGHRS, CDR2 YFSETQ. CDR3 length equals 16 residues. CDR3 residues: CASSLDPLGANEKLFF. Written as DNA, the CDR3 is TGCGCCAGCAGCTTGGACCCCCTCGGGGCTAATGAAAAACTGTTTTTT. Complete variable domain (other parts from reference TRBV5-1 and TRBJ1-4): KAGVTQTPRYLIKTRGQQVTLSCSPISGHRSVSWYQQTPGQGLQFLFEYFSETQRNKGNFPGRFSGRQFSNSRSEMNVSTLELGDSALYLCASSLDPLGANEKLFFGSGTQLSVL.

This clone has only a few counts. The CDR3, as DNA: TGTGCCAGCAGTTACTCTCGTGTCCCAGAGACCCAGTACTTC. The encoded protein is CASSYSRVPETQYF. The chain uses TRBV6-2 or TRBV6-3 and TRBJ2-5; D not resolved. Trimming pared 0 bases from V and 4 bases from J, leaving 9 bases between. CDR1 MNHEY and CDR2 SVGEGT come from the germline V gene. This CDR3 is built from 14 residues.

This chain links TRBV28 with TRBJ2-7, with TRBD1 matching 10 bases. Germline-derived CDR1 and CDR2 are MDHEN and SYDVKM. The CDR3 runs 14 residues. Trimming took 6 bases from V and 0 from J; bases not matched to a gene: 2. The CDR3 DNA follows: TGTGCCAGCAGCAGGACAGGGGGCTCCTACGAGCAGTACGTC. Encoded protein: CASSRTGGSYEQYV.

The rearrangement uses TRBV30 and TRBJ1-1; the D gene is possibly TRBD1 (5 bases). Germline V lookup: CDR1 GTSNPN, CDR2 SVGIG (reference sequence). V lost 2 bases to trimming and J lost 4 bases, with 32 bases between them. The CDR3 has 20 residues. As DNA, the CDR3 is TGTGCCTGGAGTAAGTTTTGGAGTATCTCCCCAGGGCCCGAGGGCACTGAAGCTTTCTTT. Protein product: CAWSKFWSISPGPEGTEAFF.

V usage is TRBV12-3 or TRBV12-4 and J usage is TRBJ2-3; TRBD2 might be the D (6 bases). The CDR3 totals 12 residues. The ends were cut back, 8 bases at V and 0 bases at J, with 6 bases in the middle. CDR3 residues: CASGGSTDTQYF. The CDR3 DNA follows: TGTGCCAGCGGGGGGAGCACAGATACGCAGTATTTT.

This chain connects TRBV14 to TRBJ2-7; possible D gene TRBD1, 6 bases. The CDR3 length is 14 residues. Trimming shortened V by 4 bases and J by 8 bases, and 18 bases separated the two germline ends. The germline CDR1 and CDR2 sequences are SGHDN and FVKESK. This CDR3 reads CASSPLTSTGQQYV. CDR3 DNA sequence: TGTGCCAGCAGCCCTCTCACCTCAACAGGGCAGCAGTACGTC.

This clone was detected only once. The chain employs TRBV18 and TRBJ2-6; possibly TRBD1 for D (6 bases). Germline values: CDR1 KGHSH, CDR2 LQKENI. Trimming removed 1 base at V and 0 bases at J, with 16 bases between. The CDR3 is made up of 19 amino acids. This chain's CDR3 is CASSPQGQPSSSGANVLTF. The DNA of the CDR3 is TGTGCCAGCTCACCACAAGGACAGCCGTCCTCCTCTGGGGCCAACGTCCTGACTTTC.

The chain has TRBV7-2 and TRBJ2-3; D perhaps matches TRBD2 (6 bases). The CDR3 spans 12 residues. Deletions cut 4 bases from V and 14 bases from J, with 16 bases between. Germline CDR1 is SGHTA and CDR2 is FQGNSA. The CDR3 reads CASSSRPAGWYF. Written as DNA, the CDR3 is TGTGCCAGCAGCTCCAGACCGGCGGGGTGGTATTTT.

This chain connects TRBV5-1 to TRBJ2-6; perhaps TRBD1 as D (5 bases). The CDR3 is made up of 14 amino acids. CDR1 is SGHRS, CDR2 YFSETQ, per germline. The germline V and J ends were trimmed by 4 bases and 6 bases, with 11 bases remaining between them. The CDR3 is CASSGLQAANVLTF. The CDR3, as DNA: TGCGCCAGCAGCGGTTTACAGGCGGCCAACGTCCTGACTTTC.

The chain joins TRBV18 to TRBJ2-3; D is unresolved. The CDR3 runs 14 residues. Trimming left V 1 base short and J 4 bases short, with 9 bases between. Germline V gives CDR1 KGHSH, CDR2 LQKENI. CDR3 nucleotides: TGTGCCAGCTCACCACAATCAAGCTCAGATACGCAGTATTTT. Its translation is CASSPQSSSDTQYF.

The genes are TRBV7-8 and TRBJ1-2; D not certain. Per the germline V gene, CDR1 is SGHVS and CDR2 is FQNEAQ. The CDR3 runs to 14 residues. The V gene lost 5 bases and the J gene lost 4 bases, with 14 bases spanning the gap. The CDR3 region is CASSDGRFTYGYTF. The CDR3 DNA sequence: TGTGCCAGCAGCGATGGACGCTTTACCTATGGCTACACCTTC.

The chain employs TRBV6-5 and TRBJ2-4; D call uncertain. The V and J ends lost 7 bases and 3 bases respectively, with 7 bases between them. CDR3 length: 12 amino acids. Germline values: CDR1 MNHEY, CDR2 SVGAGI. CDR3 DNA sequence: TGTGCCAGCACAGGACGCAAAAACATTCAGTACTTC. Its protein is CASTGRKNIQYF.

The chain joins TRBV9 to TRBJ2-3; the match to TRBD1 covers 8 bases. The trim removed 4 bases at V and 1 base at J, leaving 5 bases unmatched. Germline lookup yields CDR1 SGDLS and CDR2 YYNGEE. The CDR3 runs 15 residues. The CDR3 reads CASSLWGQGTDTQYF. CDR3 bases: TGTGCCAGCAGCCTGTGGGGACAGGGCACAGATACGCAGTATTTT.

This chain joins TRBV7-2 and TRBJ2-4, with TRBD2 as a possible D gene (5 bases). The V and J ends lost 4 bases and 0 bases respectively, with 19 bases between them. Germline V gene sequence: CDR1 SGHTA, CDR2 FQGNSA. The CDR3 is made up of 18 amino acids. CDR3 DNA sequence: TGTGCCAGCAGCTCCCTCGGAGGCAGTTCAGTAGCCAAAAACATTCAGTACTTC. It codes for CASSSLGGSSVAKNIQYF.